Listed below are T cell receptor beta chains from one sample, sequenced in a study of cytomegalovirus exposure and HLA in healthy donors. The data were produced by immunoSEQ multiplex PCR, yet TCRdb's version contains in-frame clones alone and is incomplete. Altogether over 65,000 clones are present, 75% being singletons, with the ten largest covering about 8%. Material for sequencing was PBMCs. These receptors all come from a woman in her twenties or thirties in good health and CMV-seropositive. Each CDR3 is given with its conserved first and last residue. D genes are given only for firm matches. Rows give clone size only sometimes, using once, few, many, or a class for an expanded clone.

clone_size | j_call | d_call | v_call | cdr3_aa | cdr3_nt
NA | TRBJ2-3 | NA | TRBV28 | CASTSPQGGAADTQYF | TGTGCCAGCACCTCCCCCCAGGGGGGCGCAGCAGATACGCAGTATTTT
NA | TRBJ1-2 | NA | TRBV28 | CASSLWRSTAVSPRGYTF | TGTGCCAGCAGTTTATGGAGGTCTACCGCCGTAAGCCCAAGGGGCTACACCTTC
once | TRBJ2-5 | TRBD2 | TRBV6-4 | CASSGRLAGETQYF | TGTGCCAGCAGTGGCCGACTAGCCGGGGAGACCCAGTACTTC
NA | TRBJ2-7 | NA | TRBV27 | CASSLSAIGGSPYEQYF | TGTGCCAGCAGTTTATCAGCGATAGGGGGATCCCCCTACGAGCAGTACTTC
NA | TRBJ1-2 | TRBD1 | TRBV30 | CAWTQGAQNYGYTF | TGTGCCTGGACACAGGGGGCGCAAAACTATGGCTACACCTTC
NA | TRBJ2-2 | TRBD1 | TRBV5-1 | CASSLIPGTGGIGGELFF | TGCGCCAGCAGCTTGATACCCGGGACAGGGGGTATAGGCGGGGAGCTGTTTTTT
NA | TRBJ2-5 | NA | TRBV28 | CASSSGEEGRYQETQYF | TGTGCCAGCAGTTCGGGAGAGGAGGGGCGATACCAAGAGACCCAGTACTTC
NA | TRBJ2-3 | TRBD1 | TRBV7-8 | CASSWEWTGTTDTQYF | TGTGCCAGCAGCTGGGAATGGACAGGAACGACAGATACGCAGTATTTT
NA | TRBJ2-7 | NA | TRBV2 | CASSPGQNYEQYF | TGTGCCAGCAGTCCCGGACAGAACTACGAGCAGTACTTC
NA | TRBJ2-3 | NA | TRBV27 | CASSWVGGTDTQYF | TGTGCCAGCAGTTGGGTGGGAGGTACAGATACGCAGTATTTT
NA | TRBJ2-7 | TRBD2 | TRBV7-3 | CASSYSPSGLYEQYF | TGTGCCAGCAGCTACAGCCCTAGCGGTCTCTACGAGCAGTACTTC
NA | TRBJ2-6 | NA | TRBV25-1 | CASRDPGPSGANVLTF | TGTGCCAGCAGGGATCCGGGTCCCTCTGGGGCCAACGTCCTGACTTTC
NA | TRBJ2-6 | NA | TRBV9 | CASSPTLRSGANVLTF | TGTGCCAGCAGCCCTACTCTACGCTCTGGGGCCAACGTCCTGACTTTC
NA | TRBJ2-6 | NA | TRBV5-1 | CASSLIGGRGGANVLTF | TGCGCCAGCAGCTTAATAGGGGGTCGCGGTGGGGCCAACGTCCTGACTTTC
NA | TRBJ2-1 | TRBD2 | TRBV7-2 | CASSLAGTSVHEQFF | TGTGCCAGCAGCTTAGCCGGGACTAGTGTCCATGAGCAGTTCTTC
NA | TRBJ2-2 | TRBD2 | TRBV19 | CASSRDRRGTSGMNTGELFF | TGTGCCAGTAGTAGGGACAGGCGGGGGACTAGCGGGATGAACACCGGGGAGCTGTTTTTT
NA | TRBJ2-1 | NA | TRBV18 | CASSPVTDSYNEQFF | TGTGCCAGCTCACCAGTGACAGACTCTTACAATGAGCAGTTCTTC
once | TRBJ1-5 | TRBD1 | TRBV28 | CASSSPVGDRGLGQPQHF | TGTGCCAGCAGTTCCCCAGTCGGAGACAGGGGGCTTGGTCAGCCCCAGCATTTT
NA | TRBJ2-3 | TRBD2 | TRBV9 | CASSVGLAGGRRTDTQYF | TGTGCCAGCAGCGTAGGTCTAGCGGGAGGACGCAGGACAGATACGCAGTATTTT
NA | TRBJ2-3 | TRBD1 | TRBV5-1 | CASSSGGSRAPDTQYF | TGCGCCAGCAGCTCAGGGGGCAGCCGAGCCCCAGATACGCAGTATTTT
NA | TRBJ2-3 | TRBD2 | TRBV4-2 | CASSPGGGPEGDTQYF | TGTGCCAGCAGCCCCGGGGGGGGGCCGGAGGGAGATACGCAGTATTTT
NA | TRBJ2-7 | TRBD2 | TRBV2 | CASSRLAGTYEQYF | TGTGCCAGCAGTAGACTAGCGGGAACCTACGAGCAGTACTTC
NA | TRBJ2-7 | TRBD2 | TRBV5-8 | CASSLEGLAYEQYF | TGTGCCAGCAGCTTGGAGGGACTAGCTTACGAGCAGTACTTC
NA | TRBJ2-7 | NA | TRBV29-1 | CSVTGPYEQYF | TGCAGCGTCACAGGGCCCTACGAGCAGTACTTC
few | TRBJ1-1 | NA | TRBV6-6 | CASRDSNTEAFF | TGTGCCAGCAGGGACAGCAACACTGAAGCTTTCTTT
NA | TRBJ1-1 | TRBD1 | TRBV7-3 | CASSPGGGTEAFF | TGTGCCAGCAGCCCAGGGGGCGGCACTGAAGCTTTCTTT
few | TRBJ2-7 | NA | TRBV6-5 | CASSQGHSYEQYF | TGTGCCAGCAGTCAGGGACATTCGTACGAGCAGTACTTC
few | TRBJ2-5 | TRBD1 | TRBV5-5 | CASSADRGQETQYF | TGTGCCAGCAGCGCAGACAGGGGGCAAGAGACCCAGTACTTC
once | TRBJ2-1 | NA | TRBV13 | CASSLSEGNEQFF | TGTGCCAGCAGCCTAAGCGAAGGAAATGAGCAGTTCTTC
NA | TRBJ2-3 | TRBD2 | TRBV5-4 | CASSPGGGNRDTQYF | TGTGCCAGCAGCCCGGGAGGGGGGAACAGAGATACGCAGTATTTT
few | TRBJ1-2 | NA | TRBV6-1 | CAARQYGYTF | TGTGCCGCAAGACAGTATGGCTACACCTTC
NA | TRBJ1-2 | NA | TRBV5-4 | CASSRTANYGYTF | TGTGCCAGCAGCCGGACAGCAAACTATGGCTACACCTTC
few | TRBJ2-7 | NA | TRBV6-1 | CASSAPGTYEQYF | TGTGCCAGCAGTGCGCCAGGGACCTACGAGCAGTACTTC
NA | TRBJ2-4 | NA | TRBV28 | CASSLRGGQENIQYF | TGTGCCAGCAGCCTAAGGGGGGGACAGGAAAACATTCAGTACTTC
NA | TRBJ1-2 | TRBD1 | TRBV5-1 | CASSLAGGYGYTF | TGCGCCAGCAGCTTGGCAGGGGGCTATGGCTACACCTTC
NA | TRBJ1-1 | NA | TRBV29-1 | CSVEGYGEAFF | TGCAGCGTCGAAGGTTACGGTGAAGCTTTCTTT
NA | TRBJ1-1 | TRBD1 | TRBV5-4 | CASSSDRGYTEAFF | TGTGCCAGCAGCTCCGACAGGGGGTACACTGAAGCTTTCTTT
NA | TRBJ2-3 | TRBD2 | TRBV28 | CASSLYRNGLAPRISDTQYF | TGTGCCAGCAGTTTATATCGGAATGGACTAGCCCCCAGGATTTCAGATACGCAGTATTTT
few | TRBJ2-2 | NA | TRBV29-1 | CSVGSTGELFF | TGCAGCGTCGGGAGTACCGGGGAGCTGTTTTTT
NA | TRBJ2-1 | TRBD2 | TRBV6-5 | CASSRTSGLYNEQFF | TGTGCCAGCAGTCGGACTAGCGGCCTCTACAATGAGCAGTTCTTC
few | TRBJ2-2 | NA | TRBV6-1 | CASSGVTGELFF | TGTGCCAGCTCAGGGGTCACCGGGGAGCTGTTTTTT
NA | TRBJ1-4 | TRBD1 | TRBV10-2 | CASSRQGDINEKLFF | TGCGCCAGCAGTAGACAGGGAGATATTAATGAAAAACTGTTTTTT
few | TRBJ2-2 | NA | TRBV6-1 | CASSRQANTGELFF | TGTGCCAGCAGTCGACAGGCGAACACCGGGGAGCTGTTTTTT
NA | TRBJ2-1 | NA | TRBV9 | CASSVGQGRNNEQFF | TGTGCCAGCAGCGTAGGGCAGGGGAGAAACAATGAGCAGTTCTTC
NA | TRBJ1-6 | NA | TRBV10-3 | CAISEVERVTYNSPLHF | TGTGCCATCAGTGAGGTTGAGAGGGTAACCTATAATTCACCCCTCCACTTT
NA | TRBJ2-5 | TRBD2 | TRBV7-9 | CSSSLGLAGGQAQYF | TGTTCCAGCAGCTTGGGACTAGCGGGAGGGCAGGCCCAGTACTTC
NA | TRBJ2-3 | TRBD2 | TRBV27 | CASRSGRDGPLTDTQYF | TGTGCCAGCCGCAGCGGGAGGGATGGACCCCTTACAGATACGCAGTATTTT